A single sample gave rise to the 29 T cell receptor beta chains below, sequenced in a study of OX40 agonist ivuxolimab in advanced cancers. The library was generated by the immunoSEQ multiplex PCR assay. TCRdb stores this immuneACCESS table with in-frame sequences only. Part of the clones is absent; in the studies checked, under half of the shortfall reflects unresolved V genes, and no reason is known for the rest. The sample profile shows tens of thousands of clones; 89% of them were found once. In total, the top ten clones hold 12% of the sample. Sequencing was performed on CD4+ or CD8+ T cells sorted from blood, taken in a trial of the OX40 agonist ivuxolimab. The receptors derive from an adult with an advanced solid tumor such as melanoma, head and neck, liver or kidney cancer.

The CDR3 loop is CASSLAVTNEKLFF. The CDR3 nucleotides read TGTGCCAGCAGTTTAGCGGTGACGAATGAAAAACTGTTTTTT. The rearrangement links TRBV27 to TRBJ1-4; D unresolved. The CDR3 contains 14 residues. The germline V gene has CDR1 MNHEY and CDR2 SMNVEV (reference sequence). Trimming stripped 2 bases from V and 5 bases from J, with 9 bases between.

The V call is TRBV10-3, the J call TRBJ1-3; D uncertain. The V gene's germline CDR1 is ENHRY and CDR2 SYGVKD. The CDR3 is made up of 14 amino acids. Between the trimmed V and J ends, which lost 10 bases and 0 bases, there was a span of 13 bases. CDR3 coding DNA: TGTGCCACTTCCGGCGGGGACTCTGGAAACACCATATATTTT. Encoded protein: CATSGGDSGNTIYF.

The CDR3 DNA sequence: TGTGCCAGCAGCTTAGGGTCGGCCCAGCCCCAGCATTTT. Translating it yields CASSLGSAQPQHF. This chain joins TRBV7-2 and TRBJ1-5, with D uncertain. In germline, CDR1 is SGHTA, CDR2 FQGNSA. This CDR3 spans 13 amino acids. V lost 1 base and J lost 7, with 8 bases in between.

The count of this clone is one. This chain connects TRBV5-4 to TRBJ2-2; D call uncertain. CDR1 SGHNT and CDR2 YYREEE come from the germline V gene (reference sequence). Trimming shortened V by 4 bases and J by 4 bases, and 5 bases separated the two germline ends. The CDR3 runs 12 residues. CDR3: CASSQGTGELFF. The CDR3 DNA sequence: TGTGCCAGCAGCCAAGGCACCGGGGAGCTGTTTTTT.

The DNA for the CDR3 is TGCGCCAGCACCCAAACAGGGGCTCGTAATGAAAAACTGTTTTTT. Translating gives CASTQTGARNEKLFF. The J gene is TRBJ1-4, the V gene TRBV5-1, with 7 nucleotides matching TRBD1. The germline CDR1 and CDR2 sequences are SGHRS and YFSETQ. J lost 4 bases, V lost 6 bases, and 9 bases had no gene match. CDR3 length: 15 amino acids.

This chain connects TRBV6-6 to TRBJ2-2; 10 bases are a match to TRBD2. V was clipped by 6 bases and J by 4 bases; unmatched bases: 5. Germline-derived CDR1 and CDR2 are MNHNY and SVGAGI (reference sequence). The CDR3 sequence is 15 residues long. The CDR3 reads CASSPSGGGTGELFF. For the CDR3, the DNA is TGTGCCAGCAGCCCAAGCGGGGGGGGCACCGGGGAGCTGTTTTTT.

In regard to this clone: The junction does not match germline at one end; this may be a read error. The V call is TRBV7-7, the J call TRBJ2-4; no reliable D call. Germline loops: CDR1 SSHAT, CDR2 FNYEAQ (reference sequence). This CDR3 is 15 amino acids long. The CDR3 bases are TGTGCTAGCAGCGCCCGACTGTTAGCCAAAAACATTCAGTACTTC. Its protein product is CASSARLLAKNIQYF.

For the CDR3, the DNA is TGTGCCAGCAGTCCGGGACAGTTAAATGGCTACACCTTC. It codes for CASSPGQLNGYTF. The gene calls are TRBV6-6 and TRBJ1-2; TRBD1 aligns across 7 bases. V lost 5 bases, J lost 6 bases, and 6 bases stayed unmatched. CDR1 and CDR2 (germline): MNHNY, SVGAGI (reference sequence). CDR3 size: 13 residues.

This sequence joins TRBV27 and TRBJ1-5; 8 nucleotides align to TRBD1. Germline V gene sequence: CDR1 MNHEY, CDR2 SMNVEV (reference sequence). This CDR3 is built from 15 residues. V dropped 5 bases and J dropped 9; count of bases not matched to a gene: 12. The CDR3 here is CASSPLQGAPWPQHF. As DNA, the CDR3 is TGTGCCAGCAGTCCCCTCCAGGGGGCTCCTTGGCCCCAGCATTTT.

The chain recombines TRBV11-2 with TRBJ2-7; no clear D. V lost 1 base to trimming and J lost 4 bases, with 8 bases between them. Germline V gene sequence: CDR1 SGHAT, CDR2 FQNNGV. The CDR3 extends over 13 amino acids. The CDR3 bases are TGTGCCAGCAGCTTAGTAGGAAAATACGAGCAGTACTTC. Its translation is CASSLVGKYEQYF.

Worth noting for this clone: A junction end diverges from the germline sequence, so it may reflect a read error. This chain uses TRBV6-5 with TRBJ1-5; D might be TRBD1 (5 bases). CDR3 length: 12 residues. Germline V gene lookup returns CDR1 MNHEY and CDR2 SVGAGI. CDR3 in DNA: TGTGCCAGCACCGACAGCAGTCAGCCCCAGCATTTT. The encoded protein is CASTDSSQPQHF.

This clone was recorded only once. Here the CDR3 reads CASSPGGPGDTQYF. CDR3 nucleotide sequence: TGCGCCAGCAGCCCTGGCGGGCCAGGAGATACGCAGTATTTT. The J gene is TRBJ2-3, the V gene TRBV4-3, with D possibly being TRBD2 (5 bases). From germline, CDR1 is LGHNA and CDR2 YSLEER. The CDR3 loop spans 14 amino acids. The V end lost 4 bases, the J end lost 5 bases, and 13 bases lay between the germline ends.

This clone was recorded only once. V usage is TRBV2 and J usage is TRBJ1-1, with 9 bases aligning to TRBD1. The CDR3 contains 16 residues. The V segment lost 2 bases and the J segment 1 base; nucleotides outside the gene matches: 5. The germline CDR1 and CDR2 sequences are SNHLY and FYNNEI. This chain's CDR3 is CASSESGTGTNTEAFF. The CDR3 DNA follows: TGTGCCAGCAGTGAATCGGGGACAGGGACGAACACTGAAGCTTTCTTT.

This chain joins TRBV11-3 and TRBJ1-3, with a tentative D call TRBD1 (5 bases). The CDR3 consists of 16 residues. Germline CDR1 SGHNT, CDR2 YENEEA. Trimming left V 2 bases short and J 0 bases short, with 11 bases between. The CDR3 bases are TGTGCCAGCAGCTTACTACAGGCTAGCTCTGGAAACACCATATATTTT. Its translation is CASSLLQASSGNTIYF.

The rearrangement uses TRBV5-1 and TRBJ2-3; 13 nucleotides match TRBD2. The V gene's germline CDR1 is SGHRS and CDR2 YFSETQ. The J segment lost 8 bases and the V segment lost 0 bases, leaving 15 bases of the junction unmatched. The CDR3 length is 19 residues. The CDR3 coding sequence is TGCGCCAGCAGCTTGGCCCCCGTCACTAGCGGGGGGGCGCAAGGTACGCAGTATTTT. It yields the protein CASSLAPVTSGGAQGTQYF.

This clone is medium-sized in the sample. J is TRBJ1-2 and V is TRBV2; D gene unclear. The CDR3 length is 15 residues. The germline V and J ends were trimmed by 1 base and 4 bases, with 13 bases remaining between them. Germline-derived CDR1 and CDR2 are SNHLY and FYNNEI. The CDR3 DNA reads TGTGCCAGCAGTGAAGTGTCAGCCCCCGTCTATGGCTACACCTTC. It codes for CASSEVSAPVYGYTF.

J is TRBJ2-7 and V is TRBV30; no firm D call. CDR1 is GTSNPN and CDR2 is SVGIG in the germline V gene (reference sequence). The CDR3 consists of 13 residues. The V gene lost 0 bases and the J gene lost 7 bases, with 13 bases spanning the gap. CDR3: CAWSVSPAGEQYF. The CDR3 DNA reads TGTGCCTGGAGTGTCTCTCCTGCAGGTGAGCAGTACTTC.

The CDR3 sequence: CARAPGKREVPDTQYF. The CDR3 nucleotides are TGTGCCAGGGCCCCCGGTAAGCGGGAGGTCCCCGATACGCAGTATTTT. The chain is built from TRBV5-6 and TRBJ2-3; 9 positions match TRBD2. The CDR3 sequence is 16 residues long. Germline V gene data show CDR1 as SGHDT and CDR2 as YYEEEE. The V and J ends lost 8 bases and 6 bases, in that order; junction bases with no gene match: 16.

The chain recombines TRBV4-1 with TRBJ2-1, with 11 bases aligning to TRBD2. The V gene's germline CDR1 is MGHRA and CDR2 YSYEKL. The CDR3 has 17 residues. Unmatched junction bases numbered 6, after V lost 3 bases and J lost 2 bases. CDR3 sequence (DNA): TGCGCCAGCAGCCAGTGGGTGACTAGCGGGGCCTACAATGAGCAGTTCTTC. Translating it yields CASSQWVTSGAYNEQFF.

The CDR3 DNA follows: TGTGCCAGCAGCTTTTTAGCGGGGGGCTCCTACGAGCAGTACTTC. Residues: CASSFLAGGSYEQYF. The J gene is TRBJ2-7, the V gene TRBV5-4; 10 nucleotides match TRBD2. V shed 2 bases, J shed 0 bases, and the junction held 2 bases outside the gene matches. CDR3 length: 15 amino acids. Per germline, CDR1 SGHNT and CDR2 YYREEE (reference sequence). The whole variable domain, remainder taken from reference TRBV5-4 and TRBJ2-7, is ETGVTQSPTHLIKTRGQQVTLRCSSQSGHNTVSWYQQALGQGPQFIFQYYREEENGRGNFPPRFSGLQFPNYSSELNVNALELDDSALYLCASSFLAGGSYEQYFGPGTRLTVT.

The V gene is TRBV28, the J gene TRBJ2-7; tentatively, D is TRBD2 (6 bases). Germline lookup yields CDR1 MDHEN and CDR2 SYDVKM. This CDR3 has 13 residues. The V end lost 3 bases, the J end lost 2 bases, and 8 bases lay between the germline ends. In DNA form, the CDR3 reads TGTGCCAGCAGTTTTGCGGGACCCTACGAGCAGTACTTC. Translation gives CASSFAGPYEQYF.

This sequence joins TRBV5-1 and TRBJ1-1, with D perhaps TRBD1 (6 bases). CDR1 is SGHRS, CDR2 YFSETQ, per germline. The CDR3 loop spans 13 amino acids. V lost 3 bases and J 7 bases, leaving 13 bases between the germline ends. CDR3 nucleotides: TGCGCCAGCAGCTCTCAGGGGCCGAATGAAGCTTTCTTT. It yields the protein CASSSQGPNEAFF.

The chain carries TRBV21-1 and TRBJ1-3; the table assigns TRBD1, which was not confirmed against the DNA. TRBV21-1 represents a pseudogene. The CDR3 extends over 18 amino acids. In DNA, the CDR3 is TGTGCCAGCAGCAAAGTAGGTACGGAACAGTACTCTGGAAACACCATATATTTT. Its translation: CASSKVGTEQYSGNTIYF.

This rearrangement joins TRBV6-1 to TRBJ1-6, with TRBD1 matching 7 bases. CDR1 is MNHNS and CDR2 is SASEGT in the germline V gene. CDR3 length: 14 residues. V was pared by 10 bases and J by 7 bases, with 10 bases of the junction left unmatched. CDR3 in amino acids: CATSPGQTNSPLHF. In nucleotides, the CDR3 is TGTGCCACCTCTCCGGGACAGACAAATTCACCCCTCCACTTT.

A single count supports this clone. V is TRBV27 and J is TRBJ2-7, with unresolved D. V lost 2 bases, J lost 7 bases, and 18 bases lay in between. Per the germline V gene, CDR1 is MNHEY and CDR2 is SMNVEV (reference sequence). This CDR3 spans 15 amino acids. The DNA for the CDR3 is TGTGCCAGCAGTTTACTTTCGCCCCGGGTTTCGGAGCAGTACTTC. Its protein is CASSLLSPRVSEQYF.

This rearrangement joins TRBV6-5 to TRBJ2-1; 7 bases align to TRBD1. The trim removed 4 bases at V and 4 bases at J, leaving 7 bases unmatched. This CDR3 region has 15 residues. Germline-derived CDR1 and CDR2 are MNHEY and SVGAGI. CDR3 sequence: CASSSIPGQYNEQFF. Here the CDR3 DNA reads TGTGCCAGCAGTTCCATCCCGGGACAGTACAATGAGCAGTTCTTC.

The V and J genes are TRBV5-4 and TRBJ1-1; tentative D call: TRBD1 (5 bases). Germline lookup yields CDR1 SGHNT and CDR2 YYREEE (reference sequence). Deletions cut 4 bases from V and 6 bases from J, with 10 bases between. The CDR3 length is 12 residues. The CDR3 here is CASSPGRAEAFF. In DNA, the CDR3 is TGTGCCAGCAGCCCAGGGAGGGCTGAAGCTTTCTTT.

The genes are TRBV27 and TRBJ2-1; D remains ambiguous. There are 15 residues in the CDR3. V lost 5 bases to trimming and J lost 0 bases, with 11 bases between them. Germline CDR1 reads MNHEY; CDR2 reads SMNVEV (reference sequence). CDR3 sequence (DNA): TGTGCCAGCAGTACATCCGCCAGCTCCTACAATGAGCAGTTCTTC. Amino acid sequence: CASSTSASSYNEQFF.

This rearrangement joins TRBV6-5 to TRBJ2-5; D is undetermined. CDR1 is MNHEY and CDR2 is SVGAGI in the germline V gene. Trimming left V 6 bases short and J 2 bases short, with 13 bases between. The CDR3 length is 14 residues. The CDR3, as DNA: TGTGCCAGCAGCCCCGAGTGGGGACAAGAGACCCAGTACTTC. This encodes CASSPEWGQETQYF.